The 4 T cell receptor beta chains given below trace back to one sample, sequenced in a study of cytomegalovirus exposure and HLA in healthy donors. 13 Jbeta primers and 60 Vbeta primers were used for the PCR. Clones were read by immunoSEQ multiplex PCR, and TCRdb kept only the in-frame ones, dropping some. The sample consists of some 130,000 clones, just over 75% of them appearing once. The sample consisted of PBMCs. Receptors were obtained from a woman in her fifties or sixties in good health and CMV-seronegative.

This chain uses TRBV4-1 with TRBJ2-5; the D gene is possibly TRBD1 (6 bases). Trimming took off 1 base at V and 7 bases at J, with 13 bases between the two ends. The CDR3 spans 14 residues. Germline loops: CDR1 MGHRA, CDR2 YSYEKL. CDR3 DNA sequence: TGCGCCAGCAGCCAAGTTTCGACAGGTGGGACCCAGTACTTC. It is translated as CASSQVSTGGTQYF.

The gene calls are TRBV29-1 and TRBJ2-3; D gene unclear. Germline V gene data show CDR1 as SQVTM and CDR2 as ANQGSEA. The CDR3 is made up of 12 amino acids. V lost 2 bases and J lost 4, with 7 bases in between. DNA for the CDR3: TGCAGCGTTGAACGTGAGGCAGATACGCAGTATTTT. Translated, it gives CSVEREADTQYF.

The chain recombines TRBV5-1 with TRBJ2-5; TRBD2 is a possible D gene (5 bases). The V end lost 0 bases, the J end lost 3 bases, and 12 bases lay between the germline ends. From germline, CDR1 is SGHRS and CDR2 YFSETQ. The CDR3 has 15 amino acids. As DNA, the CDR3 is TGCGCCAGCAGCTTGGAGGGCAGAGCGGAAGAGACCCAGTACTTC. As protein: CASSLEGRAEETQYF.

DNA of the CDR3: TGTGCCAGCAGTTTAGGCGGGAGGGGTGAGCAGTACTTC. Its translation: CASSLGGRGEQYF. This chain links TRBV28 with TRBJ2-7; 9 bases agree with TRBD2. The length of the CDR3 is 13 residues. The J segment lost 7 bases and the V segment lost 2 bases, leaving 3 bases of the junction unmatched. The germline gives CDR1 MDHEN, CDR2 SYDVKM.